The text below deals with one TCR beta chain. As yet, its antigen is unknown. This sample was included in a study of shared clonotypes between healthy human individuals. Overall study context: A few men and a couple of women, aged 18 to 49, were donors. Study findings and constraints: Larger estimated richness was generally recorded for naive subsets relative to memory subsets. All-four-donor shared clonotypes had higher generation probabilities than non-shared clonotypes did.

The data were produced by immunoSEQ multiplex PCR, yet TCRdb's version contains in-frame clones alone and is incomplete. The table records around 2.5 million clones, over 85% of them present only once. Sequencing was performed on naive CD4+ T cells from PBMCs. Indicated subset: CD45RA+ positively selected. This sequence originates from a man younger than 30 in good health. Some clones in this sample may be carry-over from other donors' samples.

Written as DNA, the CDR3 is TGTGCCAGCAGTTTGACGGAGGAAGAAGGCTACACCTTC. Translating gives CASSLTEEEGYTF. This chain uses TRBV28 with TRBJ1-2; D not certain. Trimming shortened V by 3 bases and J by 8 bases, and 13 bases separated the two germline ends. Per the germline V gene, CDR1 is MDHEN and CDR2 is SYDVKM. The CDR3 consists of 13 residues.